Presented here are 17 T cell receptor beta chains from one specimen sequenced in a study of blood T cell repertoires in COVID-19 (dated by TCRdb to the early 2020s). The library was produced with the immunoSEQ multiplex PCR assay. The table comes from immuneACCESS by way of TCRdb, which keeps in-frame sequences with V and J called. Part of the clones is missing from these tables; in studies checked, under half for an unresolved V gene and the rest for unknown reasons. The sample table lists some 130,000 clones, 55% to 75% of them with a count of one. 1.9% of the sample goes to the ten largest clones. Sequenced sample: peripheral blood. These receptors were taken from a woman in her 70s with acute or convalescent COVID-19.

The gene calls are TRBV2 and TRBJ2-7, with 10 bases identical to TRBD2. This CDR3 has 15 residues. The germline gives CDR1 SNHLY, CDR2 FYNNEI. Trimming took 0 bases from V and 2 from J; bases not matched to a gene: 1. The CDR3 spells CASSEASGRAYEQYF. CDR3 sequence (DNA): TGTGCCAGCAGTGAAGCAAGCGGGAGGGCCTACGAGCAGTACTTC.

The rearrangement links TRBV14 to TRBJ1-2, with 10 bases lining up with TRBD1. Looked up from germline, CDR1 is SGHDN and CDR2 is FVKESK. V dropped 0 bases and J dropped 7; count of bases not matched to a gene: 5. The CDR3 has 15 residues. The CDR3 spells CASSQDLGQGSGYTF. In nucleotides, the CDR3 is TGTGCCAGCAGCCAAGACTTGGGACAGGGGTCTGGCTACACCTTC.

This clone was seen a handful of times. This chain uses TRBV12-3 or TRBV12-4 with TRBJ1-1; D is perhaps TRBD1 (5 bases). Trimming stripped 7 bases from V and 1 base from J, with 10 bases between. The CDR3 sequence is 13 residues long. The CDR3 sequence: CASTPGGNTEAFF. The CDR3 region has the DNA TGTGCCAGCACTCCGGGGGGGAACACTGAAGCTTTCTTT.

This clone was detected a few times. The V gene is TRBV4-3, the J gene TRBJ2-2, with TRBD2 identical over 9 bases. The CDR3 length is 15 residues. V gave up 5 bases and J gave up 6 bases; unmatched junction bases: 7. The germline V gene encodes CDR1 LGHNA and CDR2 YSLEER. For the CDR3, the DNA is TGCGCCAGCAGCTCAACCGGGACTAGCCCCGGGGAGCTGTTTTTT. Amino acid sequence: CASSSTGTSPGELFF.

This clone has more than one count but fewer than ten. This sequence joins TRBV3-1 (or the pseudogene TRBV3-2) and TRBJ1-6, with D uncertain. There are 14 residues in the CDR3. Trimming cost V 1 base and J 6 bases, with 7 bases left between them. Germline V gene sequence: CDR1 LGHDT, CDR2 YNNKEL (reference sequence). The CDR3 DNA follows: TGTGCCAGCAGCCAAGTAGAATCTAATTCACCCCTCCACTTT. Protein sequence: CASSQVESNSPLHF.

V usage is TRBV28 and J usage is TRBJ1-2; maybe TRBD1 (6 bases). Trimming stripped 7 bases from V and 6 bases from J, with 12 bases between. This CDR3 has 12 residues. CDR1 is MDHEN, CDR2 SYDVKM, per germline. The CDR3, as DNA: TGTGCCAGCACCCGACAGGACCATGGCTACACCTTC. It translates to CASTRQDHGYTF.

This chain links TRBV5-1 with TRBJ1-3, with D perhaps matching TRBD1 (6 bases). The ends were cut back, 4 bases at V and 7 bases at J, with 15 bases in the middle. This CDR3 spans 14 amino acids. Germline lookup yields CDR1 SGHRS and CDR2 YFSETQ. For the CDR3, the DNA is TGCGCCAGCAGCCAACAGGGTTACGGGAACACCATATATTTT. The encoded protein is CASSQQGYGNTIYF.

The chain uses TRBV20-1 and TRBJ2-5; TRBD2 might be the D (6 bases). V lost 3 bases, J lost 5 bases, and 19 bases lay in between. There are 15 residues in the CDR3. Per germline, CDR1 DFQATT and CDR2 SNEGSKA (reference sequence). In DNA, the CDR3 is TGCAGTGCTAGTGTGGCGGGAAGGATCGAGGAGACCCAGTACTTC. Its protein product is CSASVAGRIEETQYF.

The chain recombines TRBV5-4 with TRBJ2-7; a possible D gene is TRBD2 (5 bases). Germline V CDR1 and CDR2: SGHNT, YYREEE (reference sequence). CDR3 length equals 13 residues. V was clipped by 2 bases and J by 6 bases, with 12 bases between them. CDR3 nucleotide sequence: TGTGCCAGCAGCTTCGTTGTCCGGGGCGAGCAGTACTTC. Translating it yields CASSFVVRGEQYF.

This clone was recorded a few times. The V and J genes are TRBV9 and TRBJ2-1, with TRBD1 matching over 7 bases. Trimming cost V 0 bases and J 4 bases; bases outside gene matches: 7. CDR1 is SGDLS, CDR2 YYNGEE, per germline. There are 16 residues in the CDR3. The CDR3 reads CASSVVGRGKYNEQFF. CDR3 nucleotides: TGTGCCAGCAGCGTAGTGGGCAGGGGGAAATACAATGAGCAGTTCTTC. Full variable domain (rest looked up from reference TRBV9 and TRBJ2-1): DSGVTQTPKHLITATGQRVTLRCSPRSGDLSVYWYQQSLDQGLQFLIQYYNGEERAKGNILERFSAQQFPDLHSELNLSSLELGDSALYFCASSVVGRGKYNEQFFGPGTRLTVL.

The chain has TRBV10-3 and TRBJ1-4; D gene ambiguous. V lost 6 bases and J lost 5, with 7 bases in between. Germline V CDR1 and CDR2: ENHRY, SYGVKD. The CDR3 is made up of 12 amino acids. In nucleotides, the CDR3 is TGTGCCATCAGCTCGTCCAATGAAAAACTGTTTTTT. This sequence encodes CAISSSNEKLFF.

The chain combines TRBV5-1 with TRBJ2-3, with 8 positions matching TRBD2. This CDR3 is 15 amino acids long. J gave up 4 bases and V 4 bases, and 8 bases lay outside the gene matches. Germline V gene lookup returns CDR1 SGHRS and CDR2 YFSETQ. As DNA, the CDR3 is TGCGCCAGCAGCCCAGGCGGGGGGCTGGCAGATACGCAGTATTTT. It yields the protein CASSPGGGLADTQYF.

This chain joins TRBV30 and TRBJ1-1; possible D gene TRBD1, 6 bases. Germline V gene lookup returns CDR1 GTSNPN and CDR2 SVGIG (reference sequence). V was cut by 3 bases and J by 4 bases, with 15 bases left in between. The CDR3 spans 14 residues. The CDR3 reads CAWRETGRATEAFF. The CDR3 DNA follows: TGTGCCTGGAGGGAGACAGGCAGGGCCACTGAAGCTTTCTTT.

The chain uses TRBV7-9 and TRBJ2-7; D is undetermined. The CDR3 length is 12 residues. Germline V gives CDR1 SEHNR, CDR2 FQNEAQ (reference sequence). Trimming removed 5 bases at V and 6 bases at J, with 11 bases between. The CDR3 here is CASSPTRAEQYF. In DNA, the CDR3 is TGTGCCAGCAGCCCCACGAGAGCCGAGCAGTACTTC.

The table lists this clone with a few counts. The gene calls are TRBV25-1 and TRBJ2-5; maybe TRBD2 (6 bases). The CDR3 spans 15 residues. Germline CDR1 is MGHDK and CDR2 is SYGVNS. Trimming took 7 bases from V and 5 from J, leaving 20 bases between them. The CDR3 DNA follows: TGTGCCAGCAACTTAAGGGGAGGAAGGTGGGAGACCCAGTACTTC. Amino acid sequence: CASNLRGGRWETQYF.

The chain links TRBV2 to TRBJ2-1; D ambiguous. The CDR3 is 12 amino acids. Trimming shortened V by 6 bases and J by 3 bases, and 6 bases separated the two germline ends. The germline gives CDR1 SNHLY, CDR2 FYNNEI. This chain's CDR3 is CASSQHYNEQFF. In DNA form, the CDR3 reads TGTGCCAGCAGCCAACACTACAATGAGCAGTTCTTC.

V usage is TRBV14 and J usage is TRBJ2-1, with a weak D call TRBD1 (5 bases). V lost 1 base to trimming and J lost 4 bases, with 8 bases between them. Per the germline V gene, CDR1 is SGHDN and CDR2 is FVKESK. This CDR3 is built from 14 residues. The CDR3 DNA reads TGTGCCAGCAGCCAAGTTCAGGGTTACAATGAGCAGTTCTTC. Amino acids: CASSQVQGYNEQFF.